This T cell receptor (beta chain) was captured in a study of blood T cell repertoires in COVID-19. Overall study: Donors in the United States, Italy and Spain gave samples during acute or convalescent COVID-19. From T cells, B-cell-depleted T cells, or PBMCs came the material, which was cDNA or gDNA.

In the authors' methods: Reference gene primer amplification in the assay estimated nucleated cell counts. Sequenced by immunoSEQ multiplex PCR; TCRdb stores in-frame clones only, minus some. Clone size and the V and J calls come from that table; the DNA yielded D and trimming. The sample carries around 250,000 clones, around 85% recorded once. CDR3 length: 17 amino acids. Germline assignment: CDR1 SGHNT and CDR2 YENEEA. The V segment lost 5 bases and the J segment 2 bases; nucleotides outside the gene matches: 8. This sequence was found in a man between 60 and 75 years old with acute or convalescent COVID-19. This chain links TRBV11-3 with TRBJ2-3; 12 bases agree with TRBD2. Sequenced: peripheral blood. CDR3 region: CASSPGTSGWITDTQYF. DNA of the CDR3: TGTGCCAGCAGCCCAGGGACTAGCGGGTGGATCACAGATACGCAGTATTTT.